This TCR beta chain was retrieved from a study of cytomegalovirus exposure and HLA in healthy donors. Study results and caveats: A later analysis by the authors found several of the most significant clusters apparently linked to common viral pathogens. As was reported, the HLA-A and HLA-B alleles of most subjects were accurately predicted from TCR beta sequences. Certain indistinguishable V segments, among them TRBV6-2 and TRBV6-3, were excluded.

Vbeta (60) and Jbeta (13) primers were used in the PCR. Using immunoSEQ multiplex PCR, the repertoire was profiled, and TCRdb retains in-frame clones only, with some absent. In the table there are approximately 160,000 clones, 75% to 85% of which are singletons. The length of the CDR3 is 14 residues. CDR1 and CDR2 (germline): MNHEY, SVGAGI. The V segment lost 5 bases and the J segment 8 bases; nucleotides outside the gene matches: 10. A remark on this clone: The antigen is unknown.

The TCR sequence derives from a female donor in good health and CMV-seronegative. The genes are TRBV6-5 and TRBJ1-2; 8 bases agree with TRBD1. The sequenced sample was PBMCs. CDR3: CASSPSRTGHGYTF. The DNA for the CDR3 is TGTGCCAGCAGTCCTTCCCGGACAGGGCACGGCTACACCTTC.